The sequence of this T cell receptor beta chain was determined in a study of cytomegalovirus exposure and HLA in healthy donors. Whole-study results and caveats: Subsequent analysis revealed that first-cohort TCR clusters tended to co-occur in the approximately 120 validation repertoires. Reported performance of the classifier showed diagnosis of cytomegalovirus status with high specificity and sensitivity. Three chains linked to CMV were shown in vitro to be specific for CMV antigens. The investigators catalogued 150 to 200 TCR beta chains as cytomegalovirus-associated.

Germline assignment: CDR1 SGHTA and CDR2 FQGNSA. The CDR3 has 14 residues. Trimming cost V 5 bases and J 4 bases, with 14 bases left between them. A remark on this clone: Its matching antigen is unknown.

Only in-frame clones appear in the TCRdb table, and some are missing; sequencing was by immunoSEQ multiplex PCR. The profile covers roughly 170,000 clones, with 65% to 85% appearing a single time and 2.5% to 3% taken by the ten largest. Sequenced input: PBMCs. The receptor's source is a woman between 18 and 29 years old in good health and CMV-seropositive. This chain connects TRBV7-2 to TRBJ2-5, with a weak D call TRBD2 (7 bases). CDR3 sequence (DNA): TGTGCCAGCAGCCCCGGGGGGCGAGTAGAGACCCAGTACTTC. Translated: CASSPGGRVETQYF.